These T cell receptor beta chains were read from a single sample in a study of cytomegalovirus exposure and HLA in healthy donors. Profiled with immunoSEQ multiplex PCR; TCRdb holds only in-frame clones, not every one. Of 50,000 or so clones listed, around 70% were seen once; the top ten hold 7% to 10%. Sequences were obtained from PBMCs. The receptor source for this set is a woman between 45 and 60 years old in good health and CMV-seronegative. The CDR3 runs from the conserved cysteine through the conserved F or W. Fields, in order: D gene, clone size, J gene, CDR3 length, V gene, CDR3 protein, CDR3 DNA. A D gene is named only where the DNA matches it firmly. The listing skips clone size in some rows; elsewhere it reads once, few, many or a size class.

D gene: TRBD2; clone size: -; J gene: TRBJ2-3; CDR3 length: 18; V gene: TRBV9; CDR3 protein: CASSVDPFGGGRGDTQYF; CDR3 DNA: TGTGCCAGCAGCGTAGATCCGTTTGGCGGGGGGCGAGGGGATACGCAGTATTTT
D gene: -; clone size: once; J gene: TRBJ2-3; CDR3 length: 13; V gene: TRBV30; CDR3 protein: CAWMTPSTDTQYF; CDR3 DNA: TGTGCCTGGATGACTCCTAGCACAGATACGCAGTATTTT
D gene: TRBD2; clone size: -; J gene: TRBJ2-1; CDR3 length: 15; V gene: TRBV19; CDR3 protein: CASSTTSGIYNEQFF; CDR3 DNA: TGTGCCAGTAGTACGACTAGCGGGATCTACAATGAGCAGTTCTTC
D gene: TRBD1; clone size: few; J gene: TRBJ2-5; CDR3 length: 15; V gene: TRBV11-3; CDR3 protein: CASSLWGQQQETQYF; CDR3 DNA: TGTGCCAGCAGCCTTTGGGGACAGCAACAAGAGACCCAGTACTTC
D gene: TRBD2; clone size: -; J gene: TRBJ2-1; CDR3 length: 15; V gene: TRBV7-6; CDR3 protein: CASSLAGTSGSEQFF; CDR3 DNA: TGTGCCAGCAGCTTAGCCGGGACTAGCGGGAGTGAGCAGTTCTTC
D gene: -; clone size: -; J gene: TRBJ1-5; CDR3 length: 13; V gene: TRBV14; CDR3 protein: CASSQGRNQPQHF; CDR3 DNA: TGTGCCAGCAGCCAAGGGAGAAATCAGCCCCAGCATTTT
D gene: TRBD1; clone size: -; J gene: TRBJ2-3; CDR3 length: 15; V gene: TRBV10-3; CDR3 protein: CAIRPGQGSTDTQYF; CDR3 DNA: TGTGCCATCAGACCGGGACAGGGGAGCACAGATACGCAGTATTTT
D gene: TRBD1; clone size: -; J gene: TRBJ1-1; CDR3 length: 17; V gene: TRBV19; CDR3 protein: CASSMTGTGAKNTEAFF; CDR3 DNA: TGTGCCAGTAGTATGACGGGGACAGGGGCAAAAAACACTGAAGCTTTCTTT
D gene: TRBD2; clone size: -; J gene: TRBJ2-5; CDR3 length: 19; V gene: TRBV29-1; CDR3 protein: CSVEPGTSGMGGLQETQYF; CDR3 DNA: TGCAGCGTTGAACCCGGGACTAGCGGGATGGGGGGTCTCCAAGAGACCCAGTACTTC
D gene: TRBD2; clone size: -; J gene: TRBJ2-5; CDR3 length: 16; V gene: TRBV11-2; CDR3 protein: CASSLLFSSGQETQYF; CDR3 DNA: TGTGCCAGCAGCCTCCTCTTCTCTAGCGGCCAAGAGACCCAGTACTTC
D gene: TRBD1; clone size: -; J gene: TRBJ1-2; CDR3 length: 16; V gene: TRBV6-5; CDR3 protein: CASSYAQGVGFYGYTF; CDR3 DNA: TGTGCCAGCAGTTACGCGCAGGGGGTGGGTTTCTATGGCTACACCTTC
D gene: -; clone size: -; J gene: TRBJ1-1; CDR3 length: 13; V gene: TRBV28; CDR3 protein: CASGRALNTEAFF; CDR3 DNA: TGTGCCAGCGGGAGGGCACTGAACACTGAAGCTTTCTTT
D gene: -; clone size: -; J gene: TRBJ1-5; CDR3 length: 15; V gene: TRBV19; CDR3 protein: CASTPRGGGDQPQHF; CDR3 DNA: TGTGCCAGTACTCCCCGAGGGGGGGGAGATCAGCCCCAGCATTTT
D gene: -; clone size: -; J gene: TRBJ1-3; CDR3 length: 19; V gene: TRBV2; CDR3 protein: CASRQRGGFTGLLGNTIYF; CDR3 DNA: TGTGCCAGCAGACAAAGGGGGGGCTTTACAGGGTTACTTGGAAACACCATATATTTT
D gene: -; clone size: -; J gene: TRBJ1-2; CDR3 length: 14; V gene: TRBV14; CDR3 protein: CASSQVPTGLFYTF; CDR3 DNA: TGTGCCAGCAGCCAAGTTCCGACAGGTCTCTTCTACACCTTC
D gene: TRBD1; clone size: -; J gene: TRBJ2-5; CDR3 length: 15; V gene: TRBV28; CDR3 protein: CASSSPTGGQETQYF; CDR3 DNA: TGTGCCAGCAGTTCGCCGACAGGGGGCCAAGAGACCCAGTACTTC
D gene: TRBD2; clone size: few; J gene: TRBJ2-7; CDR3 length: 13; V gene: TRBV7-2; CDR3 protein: CASRTAGINEQYF; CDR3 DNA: TGTGCCAGCAGAACAGCGGGGATCAACGAGCAGTACTTC
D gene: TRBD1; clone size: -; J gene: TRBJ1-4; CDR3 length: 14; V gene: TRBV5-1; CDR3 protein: CASSKTGENEKLFF; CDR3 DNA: TGCGCCAGCAGCAAGACAGGGGAAAATGAAAAACTGTTTTTT
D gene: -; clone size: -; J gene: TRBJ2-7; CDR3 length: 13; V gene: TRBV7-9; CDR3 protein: CASTDTGPSEQYF; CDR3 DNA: TGTGCCAGCACGGATACAGGGCCAAGCGAGCAGTACTTC
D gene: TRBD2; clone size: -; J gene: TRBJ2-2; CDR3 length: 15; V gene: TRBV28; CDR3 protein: CATHGGGSYSGELFF; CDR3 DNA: TGTGCCACTCACGGAGGCGGGAGTTATTCCGGGGAGCTGTTTTTT
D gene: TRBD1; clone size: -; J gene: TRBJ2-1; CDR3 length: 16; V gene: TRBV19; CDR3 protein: CASSPIWTGGTNEQFF; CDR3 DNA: TGTGCCAGTAGCCCAATCTGGACAGGGGGAACAAATGAGCAGTTCTTC
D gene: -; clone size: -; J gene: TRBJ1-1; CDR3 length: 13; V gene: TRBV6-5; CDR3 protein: CASSQDRETEAFF; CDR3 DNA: TGTGCCAGCAGCCAGGACCGGGAAACTGAAGCTTTCTTT
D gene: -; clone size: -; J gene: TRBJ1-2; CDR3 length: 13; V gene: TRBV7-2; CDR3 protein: CASSLGAESGYTF; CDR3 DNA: TGTGCCAGCAGCTTAGGGGCAGAAAGCGGCTACACCTTC
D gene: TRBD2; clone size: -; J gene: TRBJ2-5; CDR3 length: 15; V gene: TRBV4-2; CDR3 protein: CASTPGTSGRETQYF; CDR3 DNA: TGTGCCTCAACTCCCGGGACTAGCGGTAGGGAGACCCAGTACTTC
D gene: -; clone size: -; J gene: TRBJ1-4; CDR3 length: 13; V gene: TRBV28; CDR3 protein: CASSLGGSEKLFF; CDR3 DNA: TGTGCCAGCAGTTTGGGGGGGAGTGAAAAACTGTTTTTT
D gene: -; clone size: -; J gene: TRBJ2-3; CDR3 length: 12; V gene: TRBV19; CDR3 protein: CASSRLADTQYF; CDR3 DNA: TGTGCCAGTAGTCGACTGGCAGATACGCAGTATTTT
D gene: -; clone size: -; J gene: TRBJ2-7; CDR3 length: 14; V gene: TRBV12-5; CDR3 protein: CASAPPGRSYEQYF; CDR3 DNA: TGTGCTAGTGCCCCCCCTGGCAGGTCCTACGAGCAGTACTTC
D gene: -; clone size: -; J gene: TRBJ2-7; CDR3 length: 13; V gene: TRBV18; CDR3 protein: CASSGQGTNEQYF; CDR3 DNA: TGTGCCAGCTCAGGTCAGGGAACCAACGAGCAGTACTTC
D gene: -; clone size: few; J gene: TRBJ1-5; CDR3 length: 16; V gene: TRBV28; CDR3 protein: CASSRRQVQSNQPQHF; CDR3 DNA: TGTGCCAGCAGTCGGAGACAGGTCCAGAGCAATCAGCCCCAGCATTTT
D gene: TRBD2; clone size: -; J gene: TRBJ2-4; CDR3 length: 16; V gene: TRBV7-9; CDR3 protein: CASSLVLAVAKNIQYF; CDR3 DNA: TGTGCCAGCAGCCTGGTCCTAGCGGTAGCCAAAAACATTCAGTACTTC
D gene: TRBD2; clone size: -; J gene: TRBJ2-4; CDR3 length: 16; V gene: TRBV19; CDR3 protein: CASSIGGRTTKNIQYF; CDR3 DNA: TGTGCCAGTAGTATCGGCGGGAGAACGACCAAAAACATTCAGTACTTC
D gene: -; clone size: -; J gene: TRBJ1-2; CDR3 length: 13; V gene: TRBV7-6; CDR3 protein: CASSLGGGSGYTF; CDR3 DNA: TGTGCCAGCAGCTTAGGAGGAGGGTCTGGCTACACCTTC
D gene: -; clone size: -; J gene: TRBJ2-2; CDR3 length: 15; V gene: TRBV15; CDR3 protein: CATSRDYTNTGELFF; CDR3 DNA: TGTGCCACCAGCAGAGATTACACGAACACCGGGGAGCTGTTTTTT
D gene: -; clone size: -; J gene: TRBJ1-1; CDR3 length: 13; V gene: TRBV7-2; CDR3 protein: CASSLQGDTEAFF; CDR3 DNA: TGTGCCAGCAGCTTACAGGGTGACACTGAAGCTTTCTTT
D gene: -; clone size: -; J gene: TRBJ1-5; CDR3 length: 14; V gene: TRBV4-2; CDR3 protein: CASSQDVGNQPQHF; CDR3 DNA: TGTGCCAGCAGCCAAGACGTTGGCAATCAGCCCCAGCATTTT
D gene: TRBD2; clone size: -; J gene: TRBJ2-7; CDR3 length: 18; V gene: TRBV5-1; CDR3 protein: CASSLVGDSGSTNYEQYF; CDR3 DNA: TGCGCCAGCAGCTTGGTAGGGGATAGCGGGAGTACGAACTACGAGCAGTACTTC
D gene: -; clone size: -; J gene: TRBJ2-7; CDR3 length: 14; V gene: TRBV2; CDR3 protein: CASSAQGPPYEQYF; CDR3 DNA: TGTGCCAGCAGTGCCCAGGGGCCCCCCTACGAGCAGTACTTC
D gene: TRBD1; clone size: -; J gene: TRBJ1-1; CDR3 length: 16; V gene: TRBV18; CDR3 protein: CASSPSGQGMDTEAFF; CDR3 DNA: TGTGCCAGCTCACCATCGGGACAGGGGATGGATACTGAAGCTTTCTTT
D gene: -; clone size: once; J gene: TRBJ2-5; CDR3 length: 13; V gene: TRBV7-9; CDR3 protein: CASSLWGEETQYF; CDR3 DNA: TGTGCCAGCAGCTTATGGGGGGAAGAGACCCAGTACTTC
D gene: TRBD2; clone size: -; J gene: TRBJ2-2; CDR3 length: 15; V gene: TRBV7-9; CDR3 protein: CASSQSSGSAGELFF; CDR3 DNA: TGTGCCAGCAGCCAATCTAGCGGGAGTGCCGGGGAGCTGTTTTTT
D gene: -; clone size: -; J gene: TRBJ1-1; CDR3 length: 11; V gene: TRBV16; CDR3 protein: CASSQSRVAFF; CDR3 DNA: TGTGCCAGCAGCCAATCGAGGGTCGCTTTCTTT
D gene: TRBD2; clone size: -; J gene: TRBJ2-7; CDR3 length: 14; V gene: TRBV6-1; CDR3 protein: CASRTWTSGSKQYF; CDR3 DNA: TGTGCCAGCCGAACCTGGACTAGCGGTTCGAAGCAGTACTTC
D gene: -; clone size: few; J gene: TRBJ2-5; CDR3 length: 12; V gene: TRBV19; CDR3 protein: CASSIGGGTQYF; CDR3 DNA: TGTGCCAGTAGTATAGGGGGCGGGACCCAGTACTTC
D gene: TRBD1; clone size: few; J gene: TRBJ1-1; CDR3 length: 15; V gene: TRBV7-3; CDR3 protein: CASRAQGAPNTEAFF; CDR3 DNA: TGTGCCAGCAGGGCACAGGGGGCTCCGAACACTGAAGCTTTCTTT
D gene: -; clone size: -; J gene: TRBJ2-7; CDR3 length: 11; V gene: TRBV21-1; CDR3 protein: CASMGEGQQYF; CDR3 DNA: TGTGCCAGCATGGGGGAGGGTCAGCAGTACTTC
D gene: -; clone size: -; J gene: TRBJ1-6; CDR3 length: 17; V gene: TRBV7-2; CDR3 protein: CASSLAKGWQGNSPLHF; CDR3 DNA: TGTGCCAGCAGCTTAGCCAAGGGATGGCAGGGGAATTCACCCCTCCACTTT
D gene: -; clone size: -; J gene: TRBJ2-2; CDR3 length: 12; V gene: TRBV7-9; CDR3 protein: CASSRDTGELFF; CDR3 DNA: TGTGCCAGCAGCCGAGACACCGGGGAGCTGTTTTTT
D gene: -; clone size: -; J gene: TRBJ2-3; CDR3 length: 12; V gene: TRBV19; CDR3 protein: CASRQSGDTQYF; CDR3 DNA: TGTGCCAGTAGACAGAGTGGAGATACGCAGTATTTT
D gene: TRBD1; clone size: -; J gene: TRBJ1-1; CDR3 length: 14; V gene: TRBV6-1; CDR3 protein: CASSKGQADTEAFF; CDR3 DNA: TGTGCCAGCAGTAAGGGACAGGCGGACACTGAAGCTTTCTTT